The 6 T cell receptor beta chains given below trace back to one sample, sequenced in a study of T cells in Graves' hyperthyroidism and ophthalmopathy. The investigators amplified TCR beta CDR3 regions from RNA transcripts. During a first-round RT-PCR of the TCR CDR3, the HTBI primer set was used. From the multiplex PCR reads, TCRdb called clonotypes with MiXCR, one entry per CDR3 protein. The repertoire holds some 620,000 distinct CDR3 sequences, around 15% seen once, with 3.8% in the top ten. The sequencing sample was made of blood. The source of these receptors is a woman aged 30 to 39 with Graves' hyperthyroidism.

The chain has TRBV11-3 and TRBJ2-1; 14 bases are shared with TRBD2. The germline V gene encodes CDR1 SGHNT and CDR2 YENEEA. The CDR3 is made up of 16 amino acids. V lost 4 bases to trimming and J lost 9 bases; unmatched junction nucleotides: 8. The CDR3 here is CASSSAGLAGVGEQFF. CDR3 DNA sequence: TGTGCCAGCAGCTCTGCGGGACTAGCGGGAGTTGGTGAGCAGTTCTTC.

This clonotype was counted only a few times. CDR3 in amino acids: CAISETGAVYEQYF. The CDR3 nucleotides read TGTGCCATCAGCGAGACAGGGGCGGTGTACGAGCAGTACTTC. The V call is TRBV10-3, the J call TRBJ2-7, with 8 bases matching TRBD1. The germline gives CDR1 ENHRY, CDR2 SYGVKD. The CDR3 has 14 residues. The J segment lost 4 bases and the V segment lost 6 bases, leaving 8 bases of the junction unmatched.

This clonotype was counted ten times or more. The chain has TRBV28 and TRBJ2-7, with D possibly TRBD2 on 5 matching bases. V lost 5 bases to trimming and J lost 2 bases, with 10 bases between them. The germline V gene encodes CDR1 MDHEN and CDR2 SYDVKM. The CDR3 is 13 residues long. CDR3 bases: TGTGCCAGCAGTCAGACTATAACCTACGAGCAGTACTTC. Its translation is CASSQTITYEQYF.

This clonotype was detected ten times or more. This chain links TRBV6-1 with TRBJ1-2; D possibly corresponds to TRBD1 (5 bases). The CDR3 covers 12 residues. The ends were cut back, 7 bases at V and 4 bases at J, with 10 bases in the middle. Looked up from germline, CDR1 is MNHNS and CDR2 is SASEGT. The CDR3 bases are TGTGCCAGCACCGAGGGGACCTATGGCTACACCTTC. Translated: CASTEGTYGYTF.

There are a few counts of this clonotype. The genes are TRBV12-3 or TRBV12-4 and TRBJ1-5, with a tentative D call TRBD1 (6 bases). The V end lost 7 bases, the J end lost 7 bases, and 20 bases lay between the germline ends. This CDR3 contains 15 residues. The CDR3 spells CASTSGGGVGQPQHF. The CDR3 DNA follows: TGTGCCAGCACCAGTGGTGGGGGCGTGGGGCAGCCCCAGCATTTT.

In regard to this clonotype: A much larger clone differs from this one at a single base, so this may be a read error. V gene TRBV25-1 combines with J gene TRBJ2-7, with a possible D match to TRBD2 (6 bases). Germline lookup yields CDR1 MGHDK and CDR2 SYGVNS. The CDR3 has 13 residues. CDR3: CASRDYKGYERYF. The CDR3 DNA is TGTGCCAGCAGGGACTACAAGGGCTACGAGCGGTACTTC.